The next 27 T cell receptor beta chains were all read from a single sample in a study of blood T cells in healthy people across ages. A second PCR of about 6 to 12 cycles used a sample-barcoded 5' primer and a J-beta primer mix. One entry per CDR3 protein results from TCRdb running MiXCR on the 5' RACE reads. The sample records 950,000 to 1,200,000 distinct CDR3 sequences, more than 30% being singletons. Sequencing was done on a sample of blood. All receptors come from a man between 18 and 29 years old in good health.

This clonotype showed up just a few times. This rearrangement joins TRBV7-2 to TRBJ2-2; no reliable D call. The CDR3 spans 16 residues. Between the trimmed V and J ends, which lost 2 bases and 0 bases, there was a span of 10 bases. Germline V gene sequence: CDR1 SGHTA, CDR2 FQGNSA. CDR3 sequence reads: CASSLMGRANTGELFF. CDR3 coding DNA: TGTGCCAGCAGCTTAATGGGCAGAGCGAACACCGGGGAGCTGTTTTTT.

The rearrangement joins TRBV19 to TRBJ2-3; maybe TRBD1 (6 bases). V lost 5 bases, J lost 0 bases, and 15 bases lay in between. Germline loops: CDR1 LNHDA, CDR2 SQIVND (reference sequence). There are 16 residues in the CDR3. The CDR3: CASSSIEGDSTDTQYF. The DNA for the CDR3 is TGTGCCAGTAGTTCCATAGAGGGGGACAGCACAGATACGCAGTATTTT.

This CDR3 reads CASSGRQGGDTQYF. The CDR3, as DNA: TGTGCCAGCAGCGGGAGACAGGGAGGAGATACGCAGTATTTT. The chain combines TRBV9 with TRBJ2-3, with D perhaps matching TRBD1 (7 bases). Germline CDR1 reads SGDLS; CDR2 reads YYNGEE. Deletions cut 3 bases from V and 5 bases from J, with 13 bases between. This CDR3 has 14 amino acids. The variable domain in full, with the rest retrieved from reference TRBV9 and TRBJ2-3, is DSGVTQTPKHLITATGQRVTLRCSPRSGDLSVYWYQQSLDQGLQFLIQYYNGEERAKGNILERFSAQQFPDLHSELNLSSLELGDSALYFCASSGRQGGDTQYFGPGTRLTVL.

The V gene is TRBV5-6, the J gene TRBJ1-2; D remains ambiguous. V dropped 4 bases and J dropped 7 bases, with 14 bases sitting between them. From germline, CDR1 is SGHDT and CDR2 YYEEEE. The CDR3 extends over 13 amino acids. CDR3 sequence (DNA): TGTGCCAGCAGCAGAGGACCTCAACCTGGCTACACCTTC. It yields the protein CASSRGPQPGYTF. Looking up the rest from reference TRBV5-6 and TRBJ1-2 gives the full variable domain: DAGVTQSPTHLIKTRGQQVTLRCSPKSGHDTVSWYQQALGQGPQFIFQYYEEEERQRGNFPDRFSGHQFPNYSSELNVNALLLGDSALYLCASSRGPQPGYTFGSGTRLTVV.

This chain's CDR3 is CASSPRDRQTDTQYF. In DNA, the CDR3 is TGTGCCAGCAGCCCCCGGGACAGACAAACAGATACGCAGTATTTT. This rearrangement joins TRBV13 to TRBJ2-3; the match to TRBD1 covers 7 bases. CDR1 is PRHDT and CDR2 is FYEKMQ in the germline V gene (reference sequence). The CDR3 is made up of 15 amino acids. V lost 5 bases to trimming and J lost 3 bases; unmatched junction nucleotides: 8. Complete variable domain (other parts from reference TRBV13 and TRBJ2-3): AAGVIQSPRHLIKEKRETATLKCYPIPRHDTVYWYQQGPGQDPQFLISFYEKMQSDKGSIPDRFSAQQFSDYHSELNMSSLELGDSALYFCASSPRDRQTDTQYFGPGTRLTVL.

This chain uses TRBV20-1 with TRBJ1-5; D remains unclear. V gave up 3 bases and J gave up 2 bases, with 11 bases separating them. CDR3 length: 14 amino acids. Germline V gene data show CDR1 as DFQATT and CDR2 as SNEGSKA (reference sequence). This CDR3 is CSARVVYGNQPQHF. For the CDR3, the DNA is TGCAGTGCTAGGGTCGTATACGGCAATCAGCCCCAGCATTTT.

The chain uses TRBV14 and TRBJ1-1, with 10 bases aligning to TRBD1. Trimming removed 0 bases from V and 10 bases from J; junction bases left unmatched: 8. CDR1 and CDR2 (germline): SGHDN, FVKESK. The CDR3 sequence is 15 residues long. As DNA, the CDR3 is TGTGCCAGCAGCCAAGAGCGACTTAGGACAGGGGGAGCTTTCTTT. Protein sequence: CASSQERLRTGGAFF.

This clonotype has a handful of counts. This chain connects TRBV20-1 to TRBJ2-3; TRBD1 might be the D (6 bases). V was pared by 5 bases and J by 0 bases, with 9 bases between. This CDR3 region has 13 residues. Germline V lookup: CDR1 DFQATT, CDR2 SNEGSKA (reference sequence). DNA for the CDR3: TGCAGTGCTGCAGGGGCTAGCACAGATACGCAGTATTTT. Protein product: CSAAGASTDTQYF.

This clonotype has a count of ten or more. DNA for the CDR3: TGTGCCAGCAGCTTAGACGGGACAGTGTCGCGCTACACCTTC. This sequence encodes CASSLDGTVSRYTF. This rearrangement joins TRBV7-9 to TRBJ1-2; 7 bases are shared with TRBD1. Looked up from germline, CDR1 is SEHNR and CDR2 is FQNEAQ (reference sequence). Germline trimming cut 1 base from V and 9 bases from J; bases unmatched to any gene: 8. CDR3 size: 14 residues.

V usage is TRBV5-5 and J usage is TRBJ2-4; D is possibly TRBD1 or TRBD2 (5 bases each). The J call is in doubt because the DNA end fits TRBJ2-7 better. CDR1 is SGHKS, CDR2 YYEKEE, per germline (reference sequence). CDR3 length: 15 residues. The CDR3: CASSLQEVPPYEQYF. CDR3 sequence (DNA): TGTGCCAGCAGCTTACAGGAGGTACCACCCTACGAGCAGTACTTC.

With regard to this clonotype: A clone one base away is much larger, so this may be a read error. The chain joins TRBV20-1 to TRBJ1-2, with D possibly matching TRBD1 (6 bases). Germline V gives CDR1 DFQATT, CDR2 SNEGSKA (reference sequence). The CDR3 has 16 residues. V gave up 5 bases and J gave up 2 bases, with 21 bases separating them. The CDR3 region is CSAPSNSGVVNYGYTF. In DNA, the CDR3 is TGCAGTGCTCCTTCCAATTCAGGGGTAGTAAACTATGGCTACACCTTC.

This clonotype was observed a handful of times. The J gene is TRBJ1-1, the V gene TRBV4-3; TRBD1 is a possible D gene (6 bases). This CDR3 comprises 15 residues. Germline lookup yields CDR1 LGHNA and CDR2 YSLEER. With 0 bases removed from V and 1 base from J, the gap between germline ends came to 9 bases. In DNA form, the CDR3 reads TGCGCCAGCAGCCAAGATGGCAGGGGGAACACTGAAGCTTTCTTT. This encodes CASSQDGRGNTEAFF.

The genes are TRBV6-6 and TRBJ2-7; TRBD2 aligns across 9 bases. The junction had 5 bases not matched to a gene; V was cut back by 5 bases and J by 0 bases. Looked up from germline, CDR1 is MNHNY and CDR2 is SVGAGI (reference sequence). The CDR3 runs 15 residues. CDR3 loop: CASSGRLADSYEQYF. CDR3 nucleotides: TGTGCCAGCAGTGGCAGACTAGCGGACTCCTACGAGCAGTACTTC.

The chain links TRBV4-2 to TRBJ2-3, with 7 bases identical to TRBD2. The CDR3 spans 15 residues. V shed 5 bases and J 2 bases; nucleotides not matched to a gene: 7. The germline CDR1 and CDR2 sequences are LGHNA and YNFKEQ. This CDR3 reads CASSFLAEDTDTQYF. CDR3 sequence (DNA): TGTGCCAGCAGCTTCCTAGCGGAAGACACAGATACGCAGTATTTT.

This clonotype is a singleton in its sample. The V call is TRBV7-2, the J call TRBJ2-1; possibly TRBD1 or TRBD2 for D (5 bases each). The end of the DNA aligns better with TRBJ2-7, so the J call may be wrong. The germline V gene has CDR1 SGHTA and CDR2 FQGNSA. The CDR3 runs 15 residues. Written as DNA, the CDR3 is TGTGCCAGCAGCTTACCAGGGAGCTCCTACAATGAGCAGTACTTC. Translating gives CASSLPGSSYNEQYF.

This chain links TRBV7-6 with TRBJ2-3, with TRBD2 identical over 14 bases. Germline V lookup: CDR1 SGHVS, CDR2 FNYEAQ. Germline trimming cut 2 bases from V and 1 base from J; bases unmatched to any gene: 5. The CDR3 loop spans 18 amino acids. DNA for the CDR3: TGTGCCAGCAGCTTATGGACTAGCGGGGGGATTGGCACAGATACGCAGTATTTT. This encodes CASSLWTSGGIGTDTQYF.

The chain employs TRBV29-1 and TRBJ2-3, with unresolved D. This CDR3 region has 14 residues. Germline V gene lookup returns CDR1 SQVTM and CDR2 ANQGSEA. With 3 bases removed from V and 2 bases from J, the gap between germline ends came to 12 bases. The CDR3 is CSVEGPINTDTQYF. In DNA form, the CDR3 reads TGCAGCGTTGAGGGTCCAATAAACACAGATACGCAGTATTTT.

This clonotype was seen ten or more times. The CDR3 nucleotides read TGTGCCAGCACGGGGGGGAGCACAGATACGCAGTATTTT. This encodes CASTGGSTDTQYF. The chain employs TRBV7-2 and TRBJ2-3; TRBD2 agrees at 8 bases. CDR3 length: 13 amino acids. Germline trimming cut 7 bases from V and 0 bases from J; bases unmatched to any gene: 0. Germline V gene lookup returns CDR1 SGHTA and CDR2 FQGNSA.

The J gene is TRBJ1-6, the V gene TRBV20-1; maybe TRBD1 (6 bases). The V and J ends lost 3 bases and 5 bases respectively, with 17 bases between them. The CDR3 extends over 16 amino acids. Germline V CDR1 and CDR2: DFQATT, SNEGSKA (reference sequence). In nucleotides, the CDR3 is TGCAGTGCTAGCCGCGGACAGACTTGGGATAATTCACCCCTCCACTTT. Translation: CSASRGQTWDNSPLHF.

This chain joins TRBV6-6 and TRBJ1-2, with TRBD1 as a possible D gene (6 bases). Trimming left V 6 bases short and J 7 bases short, with 12 bases between. The CDR3 extends over 12 amino acids. The germline V gene has CDR1 MNHNY and CDR2 SVGAGI (reference sequence). The CDR3 sequence is CASREQGSGYTF. CDR3 nucleotide sequence: TGTGCCAGCAGGGAACAGGGAAGTGGCTACACCTTC.

V gene TRBV20-1 combines with J gene TRBJ1-2; maybe TRBD1 (5 bases). CDR1 and CDR2 from the germline V gene are DFQATT and SNEGSKA (reference sequence). V lost 0 bases, J lost 4 bases, and 12 bases lay in between. The CDR3 has 14 residues. DNA of the CDR3: TGCAGTGCTAGAGATACGGGGACCCTCTATGGCTACACCTTC. Protein sequence: CSARDTGTLYGYTF.

This sequence joins TRBV7-3 and TRBJ1-5, with TRBD1 as a possible D gene (6 bases). The V gene's germline CDR1 is SGHTA and CDR2 FQGTGA. V was trimmed by 2 bases and J by 9 bases, leaving 23 bases between them. The length of the CDR3 is 17 residues. The CDR3 here is CASSLAVRRGRTRPQHF. The CDR3 DNA sequence: TGTGCCAGCAGCTTAGCGGTCCGCAGGGGTCGAACTCGGCCCCAGCATTTT.

This clonotype was picked up a small number of times. The chain uses TRBV4-3 and TRBJ1-1; D is uncertain. Germline V gene sequence: CDR1 LGHNA, CDR2 YSLEER. The CDR3 runs to 16 residues. The V and J ends lost 3 bases and 3 bases respectively, with 17 bases between them. CDR3 sequence: CASSQDIFTGDTEAFF. The CDR3 coding sequence is TGCGCCAGCAGCCAGGATATCTTTACCGGCGACACTGAAGCTTTCTTT.

In its sample, this clonotype was seen a few times. The V call is TRBV25-1, the J call TRBJ2-5; D unclear. CDR1 and CDR2 (germline): MGHDK, SYGVNS. The CDR3 has 13 amino acids. Trimming stripped 4 bases from V and 4 bases from J, with 10 bases between. CDR3 amino acids: CASSVTAVETQYF. The CDR3 nucleotides are TGTGCCAGCAGTGTGACGGCAGTAGAGACCCAGTACTTC.

This clonotype was seen repeatedly, ten times or more. V is TRBV12-5 and J is TRBJ2-3; D uncertain. V lost 5 bases to trimming and J lost 4 bases, with 13 bases between them. The CDR3 consists of 14 residues. The germline V gene encodes CDR1 LGHNT and CDR2 FRNRAP. CDR3 bases: TGTGCTAGTGGTCCCCCGGCGCCTGCAGATACGCAGTATTTT. It specifies CASGPPAPADTQYF.

J is TRBJ2-1 and V is TRBV2; TRBD1 matches at 7 bases. The germline V gene encodes CDR1 SNHLY and CDR2 FYNNEI. There are 14 residues in the CDR3. The ends lost 3 bases at V and 3 bases at J; junction bases unmatched: 2. In DNA form, the CDR3 reads TGTGCCAGCAGTGACACAGGGGACTACAATGAGCAGTTCTTC. It yields the protein CASSDTGDYNEQFF.

Points on this clonotype: Sequence at one end of the junction differs from germline and may be a read error. V gene TRBV5-1 combines with J gene TRBJ1-2, with a weak D call TRBD1 (5 bases). The CDR3 is made up of 15 amino acids. CDR1 is SGHRS, CDR2 YFSETQ, per germline. The CDR3 sequence is CASSLAQGGHYGYTF. DNA for the CDR3: TGCGCAAGCAGCCTCGCGCAGGGCGGACACTATGGCTACACCTTC.